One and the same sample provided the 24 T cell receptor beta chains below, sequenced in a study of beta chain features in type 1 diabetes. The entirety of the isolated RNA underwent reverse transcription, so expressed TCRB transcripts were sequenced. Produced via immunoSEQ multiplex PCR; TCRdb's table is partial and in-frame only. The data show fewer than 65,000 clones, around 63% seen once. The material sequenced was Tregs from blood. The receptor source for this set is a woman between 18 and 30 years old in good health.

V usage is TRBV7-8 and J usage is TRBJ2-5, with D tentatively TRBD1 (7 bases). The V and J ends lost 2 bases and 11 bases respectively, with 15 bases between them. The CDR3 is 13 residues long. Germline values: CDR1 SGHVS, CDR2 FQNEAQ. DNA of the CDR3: TGTGCCAGCAGCTTACAAGACAGGGAGGAGCAGTACTTC. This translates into CASSLQDREEQYF. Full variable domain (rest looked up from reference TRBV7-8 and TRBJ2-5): GAGVSQSPRYKVAKRGQDVALRCDPISGHVSLFWYQQALGQGPEFLTYFQNEAQLDKSGLPSDRFFAERPEGSVSTLKIQRTQQEDSAVYLCASSLQDREEQYFGPGTRLLVL.

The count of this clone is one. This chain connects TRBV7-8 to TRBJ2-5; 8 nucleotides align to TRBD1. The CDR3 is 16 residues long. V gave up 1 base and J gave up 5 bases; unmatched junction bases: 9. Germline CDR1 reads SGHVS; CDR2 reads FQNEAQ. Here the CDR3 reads CASSLGQGARWETQYF. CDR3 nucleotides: TGTGCCAGCAGCTTAGGGCAGGGGGCTCGGTGGGAGACCCAGTACTTC. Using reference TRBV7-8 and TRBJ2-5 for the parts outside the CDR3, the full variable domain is GAGVSQSPRYKVAKRGQDVALRCDPISGHVSLFWYQQALGQGPEFLTYFQNEAQLDKSGLPSDRFFAERPEGSVSTLKIQRTQQEDSAVYLCASSLGQGARWETQYFGPGTRLLVL.

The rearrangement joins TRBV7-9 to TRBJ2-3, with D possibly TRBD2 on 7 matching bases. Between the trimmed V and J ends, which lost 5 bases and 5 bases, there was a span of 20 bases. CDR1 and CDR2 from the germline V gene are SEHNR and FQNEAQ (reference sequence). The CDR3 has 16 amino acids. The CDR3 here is CASSQDRGGLGDTQYF. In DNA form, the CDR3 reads TGTGCCAGCAGCCAAGATAGGGGGGGCCTGGGAGATACGCAGTATTTT.

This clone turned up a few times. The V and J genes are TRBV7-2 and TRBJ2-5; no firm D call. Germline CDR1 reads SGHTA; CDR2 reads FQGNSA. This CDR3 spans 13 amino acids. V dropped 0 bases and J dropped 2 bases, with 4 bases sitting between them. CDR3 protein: CASSLAAQETQYF. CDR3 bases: TGTGCCAGCAGCTTAGCAGCTCAAGAGACCCAGTACTTC.

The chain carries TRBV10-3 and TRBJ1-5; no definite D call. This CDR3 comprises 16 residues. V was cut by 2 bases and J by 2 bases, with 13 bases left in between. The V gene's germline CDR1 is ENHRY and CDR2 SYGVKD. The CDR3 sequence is CAISEGSGTGNQPQHF. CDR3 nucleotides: TGTGCCATCAGTGAGGGCTCAGGAACCGGCAATCAGCCCCAGCATTTT.

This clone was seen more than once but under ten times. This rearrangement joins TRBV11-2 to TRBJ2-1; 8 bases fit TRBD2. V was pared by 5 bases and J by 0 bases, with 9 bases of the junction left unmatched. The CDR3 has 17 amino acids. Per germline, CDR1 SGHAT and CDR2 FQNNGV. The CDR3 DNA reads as TGTGCCAGCAGCCAGACCGGGGGGGAAAGCTCCTACAATGAGCAGTTCTTC. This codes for CASSQTGGESSYNEQFF.

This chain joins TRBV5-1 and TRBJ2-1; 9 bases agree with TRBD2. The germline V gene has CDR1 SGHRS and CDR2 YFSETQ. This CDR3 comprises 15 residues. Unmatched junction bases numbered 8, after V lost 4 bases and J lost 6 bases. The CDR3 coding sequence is TGCGCCAGCAGCCCCGGGACTAGCCGATCCAATGAGCAGTTCTTC. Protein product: CASSPGTSRSNEQFF.

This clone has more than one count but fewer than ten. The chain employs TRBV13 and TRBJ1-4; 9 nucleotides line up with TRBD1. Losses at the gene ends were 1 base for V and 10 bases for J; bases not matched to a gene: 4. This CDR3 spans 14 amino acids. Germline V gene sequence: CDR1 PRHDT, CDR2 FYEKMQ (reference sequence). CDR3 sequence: CASSLDRGRRKLFF. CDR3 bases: TGTGCCAGCAGCTTAGACAGGGGGCGCCGAAAACTGTTTTTT.

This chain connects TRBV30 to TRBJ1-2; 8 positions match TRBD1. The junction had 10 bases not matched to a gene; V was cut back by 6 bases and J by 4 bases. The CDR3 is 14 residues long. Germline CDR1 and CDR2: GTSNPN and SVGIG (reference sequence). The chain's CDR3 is CACYDRGMSYGYTF. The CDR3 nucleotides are TGTGCCTGTTATGACAGGGGAATGAGCTATGGCTACACCTTC.

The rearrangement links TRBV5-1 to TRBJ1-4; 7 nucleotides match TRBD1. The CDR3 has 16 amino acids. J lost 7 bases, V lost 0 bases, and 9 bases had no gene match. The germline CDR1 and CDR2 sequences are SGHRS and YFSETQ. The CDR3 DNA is TGCGCCAGCAGCTTGGCCGTGACAGGGAGCGGTGAAAAACTGTTTTTT. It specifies CASSLAVTGSGEKLFF.

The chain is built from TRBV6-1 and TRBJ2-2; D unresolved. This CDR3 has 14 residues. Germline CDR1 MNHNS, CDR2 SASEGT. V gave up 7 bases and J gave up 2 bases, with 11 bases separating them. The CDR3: CASTGLRNTGELFF. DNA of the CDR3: TGTGCCAGCACTGGGCTCCGAAACACCGGGGAGCTGTTTTTT.

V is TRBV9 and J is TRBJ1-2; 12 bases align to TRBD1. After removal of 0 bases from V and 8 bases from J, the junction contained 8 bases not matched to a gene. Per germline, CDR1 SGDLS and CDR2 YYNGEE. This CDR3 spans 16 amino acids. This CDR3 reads CASSVEPGQGASGYTF. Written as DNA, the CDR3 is TGTGCCAGCAGCGTAGAACCGGGACAGGGGGCGTCGGGCTACACCTTC.

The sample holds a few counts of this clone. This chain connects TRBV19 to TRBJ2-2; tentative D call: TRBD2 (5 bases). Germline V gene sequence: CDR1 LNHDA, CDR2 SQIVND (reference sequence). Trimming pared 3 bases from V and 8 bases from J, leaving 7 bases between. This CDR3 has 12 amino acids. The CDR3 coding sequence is TGTGCCAGTAGTATTCGGGGAGGGGAGCTGTTTTTT. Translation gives CASSIRGGELFF.

CDR3 protein: CASSPQDNEQYF. The CDR3, as DNA: TGTGCCAGCTCACCTCAGGACAACGAGCAGTACTTC. The V call is TRBV18, the J call TRBJ2-7; maybe TRBD1 (5 bases). Germline V gene data show CDR1 as KGHSH and CDR2 as LQKENI. V was trimmed by 3 bases and J by 5 bases, leaving 8 bases between them. CDR3 length equals 12 residues.

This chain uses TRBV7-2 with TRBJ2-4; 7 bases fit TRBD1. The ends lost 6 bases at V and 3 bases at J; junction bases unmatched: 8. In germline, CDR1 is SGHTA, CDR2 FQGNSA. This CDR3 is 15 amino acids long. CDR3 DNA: TGTGCCAGCAGTAGAAGGGGGCCGGGCAAAAACATTCAGTACTTC. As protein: CASSRRGPGKNIQYF.

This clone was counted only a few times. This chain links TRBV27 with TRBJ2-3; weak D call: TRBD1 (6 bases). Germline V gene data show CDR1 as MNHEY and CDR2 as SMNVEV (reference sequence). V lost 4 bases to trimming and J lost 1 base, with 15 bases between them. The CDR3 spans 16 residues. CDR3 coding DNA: TGTGCCAGCAGTTCAGGCCGGACAGCCCGCACAGATACGCAGTATTTT. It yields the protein CASSSGRTARTDTQYF.

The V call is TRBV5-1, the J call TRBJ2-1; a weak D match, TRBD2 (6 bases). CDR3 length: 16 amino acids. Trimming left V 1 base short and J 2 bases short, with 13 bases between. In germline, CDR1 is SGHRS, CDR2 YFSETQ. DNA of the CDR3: TGCGCCAGCAGCTTGAGTGGGGGACTGACCTACAATGAGCAGTTCTTC. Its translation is CASSLSGGLTYNEQFF. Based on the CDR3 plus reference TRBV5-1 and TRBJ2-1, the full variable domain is KAGVTQTPRYLIKTRGQQVTLSCSPISGHRSVSWYQQTPGQGLQFLFEYFSETQRNKGNFPGRFSGRQFSNSRSEMNVSTLELGDSALYLCASSLSGGLTYNEQFFGPGTRLTVL.

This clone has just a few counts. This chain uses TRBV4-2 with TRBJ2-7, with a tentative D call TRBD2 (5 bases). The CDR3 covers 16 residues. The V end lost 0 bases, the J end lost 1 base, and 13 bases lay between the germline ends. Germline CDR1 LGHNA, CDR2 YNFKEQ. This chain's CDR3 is CASSQDAQRFSYEQYF. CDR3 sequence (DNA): TGTGCCAGCAGCCAAGACGCTCAGCGGTTTTCCTACGAGCAGTACTTC.

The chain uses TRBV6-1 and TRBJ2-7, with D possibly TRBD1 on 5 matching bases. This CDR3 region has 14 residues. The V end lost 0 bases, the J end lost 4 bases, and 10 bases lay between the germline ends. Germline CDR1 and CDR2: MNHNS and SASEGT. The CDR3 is CASSEAGHLYEQYF. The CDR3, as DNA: TGTGCCAGCAGTGAAGCGGGGCATCTATACGAGCAGTACTTC.

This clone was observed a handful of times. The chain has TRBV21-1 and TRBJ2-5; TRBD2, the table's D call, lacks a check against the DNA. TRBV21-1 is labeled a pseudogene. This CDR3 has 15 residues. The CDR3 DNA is TGTGCCAGCAGCAACCCCAGCGGGAGGCCCCAGACCCAGTACTTC. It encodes CASSNPSGRPQTQYF.

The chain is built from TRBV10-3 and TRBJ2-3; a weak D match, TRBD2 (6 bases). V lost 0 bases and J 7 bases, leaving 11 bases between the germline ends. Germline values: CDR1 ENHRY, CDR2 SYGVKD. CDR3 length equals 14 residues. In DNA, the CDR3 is TGTGCCATCAGTGAGTCGGTAGGAGGGAATACGCAGTATTTT. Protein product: CAISESVGGNTQYF.

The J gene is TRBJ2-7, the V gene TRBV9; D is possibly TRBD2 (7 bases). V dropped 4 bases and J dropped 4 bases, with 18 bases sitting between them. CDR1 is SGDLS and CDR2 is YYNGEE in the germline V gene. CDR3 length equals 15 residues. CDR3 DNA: TGTGCCAGCAGCCCACGGGCGGGGGCGGGGTACGAGCAGTACTTC. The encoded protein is CASSPRAGAGYEQYF.

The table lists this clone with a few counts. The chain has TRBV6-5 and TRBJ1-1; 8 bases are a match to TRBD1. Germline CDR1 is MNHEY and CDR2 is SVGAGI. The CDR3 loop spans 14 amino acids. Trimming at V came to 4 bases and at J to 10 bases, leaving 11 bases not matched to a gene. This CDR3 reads CASSSGQGALGAFF. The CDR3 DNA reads TGTGCCAGCAGTTCTGGGCAGGGGGCGTTAGGAGCTTTCTTT.

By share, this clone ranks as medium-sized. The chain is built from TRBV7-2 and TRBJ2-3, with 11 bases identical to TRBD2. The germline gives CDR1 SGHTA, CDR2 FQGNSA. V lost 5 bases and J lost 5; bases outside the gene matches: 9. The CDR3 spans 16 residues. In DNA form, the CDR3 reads TGTGCCAGCAGCCTCCCACTAGCGGGAGTAAAAGATACGCAGTATTTT. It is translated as CASSLPLAGVKDTQYF.